This paragraph reports one T cell receptor (beta chain). What it binds is unknown. V lost 0 bases and J 4 bases, leaving 10 bases between the germline ends. Germline CDR1 and CDR2: MGHDK and SYGVNS. CDR3 size: 15 residues. Primers for the PCR totalled 60 Vbeta and 13 Jbeta. Using immunoSEQ multiplex PCR, the repertoire was profiled, and TCRdb retains in-frame clones only, with some absent. Counted here are about 170,000 clones, 65% to 85% occurring once; the ten biggest clones make up over 3%. The sample comes from a study of cytomegalovirus exposure and HLA in healthy donors. Findings of the study overall: A further, later analysis showed that HLA-associated TCR beta chains (compared with equally common others) were more clonally expanded. In a later analysis, at a false discovery rate of 0.05, approximately 15,000 TCR beta sequences matched HLA alleles. In a later analysis, donors in an Asian-associated ancestry cluster reportedly had fewer N-insertions in productive TCRs than the cohort mean. Common viral pathogens seemed, in a later analysis, to connect with several of the most significant clusters.

The origin of this receptor is a woman aged 50 to 60 in good health and CMV-seropositive. The sample was PBMCs. The V call is TRBV25-1, the J call TRBJ1-3; D may be TRBD1 (6 bases). The CDR3 reads CASSEYRGTGNTIYF. The CDR3 DNA reads TGTGCCAGCAGTGAATACAGGGGCACCGGAAACACCATATATTTT.